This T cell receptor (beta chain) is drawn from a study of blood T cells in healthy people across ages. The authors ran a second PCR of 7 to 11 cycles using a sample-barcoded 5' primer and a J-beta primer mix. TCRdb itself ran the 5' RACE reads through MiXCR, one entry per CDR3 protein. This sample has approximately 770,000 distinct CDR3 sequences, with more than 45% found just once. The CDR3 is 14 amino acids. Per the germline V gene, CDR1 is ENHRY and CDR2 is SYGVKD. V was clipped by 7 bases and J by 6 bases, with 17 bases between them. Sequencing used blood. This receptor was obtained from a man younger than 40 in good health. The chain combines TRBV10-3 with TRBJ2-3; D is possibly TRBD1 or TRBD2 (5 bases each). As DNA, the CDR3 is TGTGCCATCAAGGCCGCCAGGGACCCGGATACGCAGTATTTT. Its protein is CAIKAARDPDTQYF.